The clone carrying this TCR beta chain was seen repeatedly, ten times or more. The data are from a study of T cells after posttransplantation cyclophosphamide. This CDR3 is built from 15 residues. The V and J ends lost 4 bases and 4 bases respectively, with 14 bases between them. The germline gives CDR1 SNHLY, CDR2 FYNNEI. Profiling relied on immunoSEQ multiplex PCR, and the TCRdb table lists in-frame clones only, not all of them. This record lists roughly 42,000 clones, none seen once only, and the top ten clones contain approximately 5%. This sequence originates from a woman in her forties or fifties in good health and a related stem cell transplant donor. This chain connects TRBV2 to TRBJ1-5; perhaps TRBD1 as D (6 bases). Sequencing input: PBMCs. In DNA form, the CDR3 reads TGTGCCAGCAGTGGGGTGTGGACAGAGAATCAGCCCCAGCATTTT. Protein product: CASSGVWTENQPQHF.